The table lists the clone carrying this T cell receptor (beta chain) with a count of one. Sequencing was performed with immunoSEQ multiplex PCR; in TCRdb, only in-frame clones are kept and a portion is missing. This table holds 250,000 to 350,000 clones, approximately 89% found once. The germline gives CDR1 SGHTA, CDR2 FQGNSA. The CDR3 runs 15 residues. V trimming: 4 bases; J trimming: 10 bases; junction bases outside the gene matches: 13. This specimen belongs to a study of blood T cell repertoires in COVID-19. About the study: Whether acute or convalescent, the COVID-19 samples came from the United States, Italy and Spain.

The V call is TRBV7-2, the J call TRBJ2-1, with 7 bases identical to TRBD2. The sample comprised peripheral blood. The clonotype comes from a woman under 40 who had recovered from COVID-19. CDR3 bases: TGTGCCAGCAGCTCATCACAGCGGGGCCCGGGGGAGCAGTTCTTC. This gives the protein CASSSSQRGPGEQFF.